The 32 T cell receptor beta chains below were found in one sample sequenced in a study of blood T cell repertoires in COVID-19. This table comes from immunoSEQ multiplex PCR, and its TCRdb copy is limited to in-frame clones, with some not included. The sample has about 100,000 clones, roughly 90% seen once; the top ten hold about 7.4%. Specimen: peripheral blood. These receptors came from a man younger than 45 in a cohort sampled during active COVID-19.

In nucleotides, the CDR3 is TGTGCCAGCAGCACTCGCCGGGACAGGGGTGGAGAGACCCAGTACTTC. It is translated as CASSTRRDRGGETQYF. The chain recombines TRBV11-2 with TRBJ2-5; 10 bases map to TRBD1. Germline CDR1 and CDR2: SGHAT and FQNNGV. This CDR3 is built from 16 residues. V shed 5 bases, J shed 4 bases, and the junction held 10 bases outside the gene matches. Combining the CDR3 with reference TRBV11-2 and TRBJ2-5 gives the whole variable domain EAGVAQSPRYKIIEKRQSVAFWCNPISGHATLYWYQQILGQGPKLLIQFQNNGVVDDSQLPKDRFSAERLKGVDSTLKIQPAKLEDSAVYLCASSTRRDRGGETQYFGPGTRLLVL.

This rearrangement joins TRBV11-2 to TRBJ1-3; no firm D call. The germline V gene encodes CDR1 SGHAT and CDR2 FQNNGV. The ends were cut back, 5 bases at V and 0 bases at J, with 23 bases in the middle. The CDR3 totals 19 residues. CDR3 DNA sequence: TGTGCCAGCAGCAATACAGAATACCGACACGACGACTCTGGAAACACCATATATTTT. Its translation is CASSNTEYRHDDSGNTIYF.

The DNA for the CDR3 is TGTGCCAGCTCAGACCCCGGGACAGGGCTCTACGAGCAGTACTTC. Amino acid sequence: CASSDPGTGLYEQYF. The V call is TRBV18, the J call TRBJ2-7; 9 positions agree with TRBD1. Germline loops: CDR1 KGHSH, CDR2 LQKENI. This CDR3 has 15 amino acids. V shed 5 bases and J 3 bases; nucleotides not matched to a gene: 8.

The chain has TRBV5-5 and TRBJ1-4; D is possibly TRBD1 (5 bases). Per the germline V gene, CDR1 is SGHKS and CDR2 is YYEKEE (reference sequence). Trimming pared 1 base from V and 14 bases from J, leaving 24 bases between. This CDR3 region has 16 residues. CDR3 residues: CASSLYGASVSSVLFF. The CDR3 bases are TGTGCCAGCAGCTTGTATGGGGCCTCCGTGTCCTCAGTTCTGTTTTTT.

V and J are TRBV27 and TRBJ2-3; TRBD2 is a possible D gene (6 bases). The germline gives CDR1 MNHEY, CDR2 SMNVEV (reference sequence). The V gene lost 2 bases and the J gene lost 6 bases, with 6 bases spanning the gap. The CDR3 loop spans 12 amino acids. The CDR3 DNA sequence: TGTGCCAGCAGTTTACGGGGGGATACGCAGTATTTT. Encoded protein: CASSLRGDTQYF.

V usage is TRBV12-3 or TRBV12-4 and J usage is TRBJ2-3; TRBD1 agrees at 7 bases. J lost 6 bases, V lost 5 bases, and 2 bases had no gene match. The CDR3 totals 12 residues. The CDR3 DNA is TGTGCCAGCAGTCCACAGGGGGATACGCAGTATTTT. As protein: CASSPQGDTQYF.

V and J are TRBV6-4 and TRBJ2-2; tentatively, D is TRBD1 (6 bases). The CDR3 spans 14 residues. Trimming pared 8 bases from V and 2 bases from J, leaving 12 bases between. Per germline, CDR1 MRHNA and CDR2 SNTAGT. CDR3: CASSGTSNTGELFF. The CDR3 nucleotides read TGTGCCAGCTCCGGGACATCAAACACCGGGGAGCTGTTTTTT.

V usage is TRBV19 and J usage is TRBJ2-7; D is unclear. Germline CDR1 LNHDA, CDR2 SQIVND (reference sequence). V lost 1 base to trimming and J lost 0 bases, with 16 bases between them. The CDR3 extends over 17 amino acids. The chain's CDR3 is CASSIGALSDVSYEQYF. The CDR3 DNA follows: TGTGCCAGTAGTATAGGAGCCTTGTCCGATGTCTCCTACGAGCAGTACTTC.

The chain is built from TRBV5-1 and TRBJ1-1; tentatively, D is TRBD1 (5 bases). This CDR3 is built from 13 residues. Germline V gene sequence: CDR1 SGHRS, CDR2 YFSETQ. V shed 8 bases and J shed 4 bases, with 15 bases lying between them. The CDR3 protein is CASPIRVGTEAFF. Here the CDR3 DNA reads TGCGCCAGTCCCATCAGGGTAGGCACTGAAGCTTTCTTT.

The chain recombines TRBV6-5 with TRBJ2-2, with TRBD2 as a possible D gene (5 bases). Germline-derived CDR1 and CDR2 are MNHEY and SVGAGI. The length of the CDR3 is 16 residues. Trimming shortened V by 0 bases and J by 7 bases, and 15 bases separated the two germline ends. CDR3 in amino acids: CASSYSLDSGVGELFF. For the CDR3, the DNA is TGTGCCAGCAGTTACTCCCTCGACTCCGGGGTCGGGGAGCTGTTTTTT.

The gene calls are TRBV4-3 and TRBJ2-5; 10 bases fit TRBD2. Germline V gene data show CDR1 as LGHNA and CDR2 as YSLEER. There are 18 residues in the CDR3. V shed 0 bases, J shed 2 bases, and the junction held 9 bases outside the gene matches. CDR3 sequence: CASSQDLTGTSAQETQYF. The CDR3 coding sequence is TGCGCCAGCAGCCAAGATCTAACCGGGACTAGCGCTCAAGAGACCCAGTACTTC.

The CDR3 protein is CASSSRGSGRETQYF. For the CDR3, the DNA is TGCGCCAGCAGCTCCCGTGGGTCGGGGAGAGAGACCCAGTACTTC. V is TRBV5-1 and J is TRBJ2-5, with D perhaps matching TRBD2 (5 bases). CDR3 length: 15 amino acids. Trimming left V 3 bases short and J 4 bases short, with 16 bases between. Germline loops: CDR1 SGHRS, CDR2 YFSETQ.

The rearrangement joins TRBV5-6 to TRBJ2-5, with TRBD1 identical over 8 bases. V was clipped by 1 base and J by 5 bases; unmatched bases: 10. This CDR3 has 16 residues. Per the germline V gene, CDR1 is SGHDT and CDR2 is YYEEEE. The CDR3 loop reads CASSLFGQGQGETQYF. In nucleotides, the CDR3 is TGTGCCAGCAGCTTGTTTGGACAGGGCCAAGGGGAGACCCAGTACTTC.

This chain uses TRBV12-2 with TRBJ1-2. TRBV12-2 is described as a pseudogene. The length of the CDR3 is 14 residues. CDR3 sequence (DNA): TGTGCAAGTCGCCCCCTGCCGGGGTACTATGGCTACACCTTC. It specifies CASRPLPGYYGYTF.

The chain joins TRBV28 to TRBJ1-3, with TRBD1 matching 7 bases. Germline lookup yields CDR1 MDHEN and CDR2 SYDVKM. V gave up 9 bases and J gave up 4 bases; unmatched junction bases: 6. This CDR3 is built from 13 residues. CDR3 residues: CASRQGTGNTIYF. In nucleotides, the CDR3 is TGTGCCAGTAGACAGGGAACCGGAAACACCATATATTTT.

The sample holds one count of this clone. The CDR3 spells CASQDRVNTEAFF. The CDR3 DNA reads as TGTGCCAGCCAAGACAGGGTGAACACTGAAGCTTTCTTT. The chain couples TRBV6-5 to TRBJ1-1; 7 bases align to TRBD1. CDR3 size: 13 residues. Germline trimming cut 8 bases from V and 0 bases from J; bases unmatched to any gene: 3. In germline, CDR1 is MNHEY, CDR2 SVGAGI.

The chain couples TRBV10-3 to TRBJ1-5, with TRBD1 matching 9 bases. J gave up 0 bases and V 5 bases, and 5 bases lay outside the gene matches. This CDR3 comprises 16 residues. Germline V gene lookup returns CDR1 ENHRY and CDR2 SYGVKD. CDR3 nucleotides: TGTGCCATCAGTCCAAGGGACAGGGTTAGCAATCAGCCCCAGCATTTT. Translated, it gives CAISPRDRVSNQPQHF.

The chain joins TRBV6-5 to TRBJ1-2; D ambiguous. Germline V gives CDR1 MNHEY, CDR2 SVGAGI. The CDR3 runs to 13 residues. Trimming took off 8 bases at V and 3 bases at J, with 13 bases between the two ends. The CDR3 is CASGRGPDYGYTF. Here the CDR3 DNA reads TGTGCCAGCGGGCGAGGGCCCGACTATGGCTACACCTTC.

The rearrangement uses TRBV3-1 (or the pseudogene TRBV3-2) and TRBJ2-1; 7 bases agree with TRBD1. V was pared by 0 bases and J by 7 bases, with 18 bases of the junction left unmatched. Germline V gene sequence: CDR1 LGHDT, CDR2 YNNKEL (reference sequence). The CDR3 has 19 residues. This CDR3 reads CASSQDIVQAAGGMNEQFF. CDR3 bases: TGTGCCAGCAGCCAAGATATTGTCCAGGCGGCAGGGGGTATGAATGAGCAGTTCTTC.

This rearrangement joins TRBV5-1 to TRBJ2-6, with D perhaps matching TRBD1 (5 bases). The CDR3 is made up of 14 amino acids. The ends were cut back, 7 bases at V and 0 bases at J, with 8 bases in the middle. Germline-derived CDR1 and CDR2 are SGHRS and YFSETQ. For the CDR3, the DNA is TGCGCCAGCGGACACAGCTCTGGGGCCAACGTCCTGACTTTC. The encoded protein is CASGHSSGANVLTF.

The chain links TRBV19 to TRBJ2-3; TRBD2 matches at 13 bases. Trimming took 6 bases from V and 5 from J; bases not matched to a gene: 5. The length of the CDR3 is 15 residues. Germline assignment: CDR1 LNHDA and CDR2 SQIVND (reference sequence). CDR3: CASRRLAGGEDTQYF. CDR3 bases: TGTGCCAGTAGAAGACTAGCGGGGGGTGAAGATACGCAGTATTTT.

V gene TRBV25-1 combines with J gene TRBJ1-6, with TRBD1 as a possible D gene (6 bases). Per the germline V gene, CDR1 is MGHDK and CDR2 is SYGVNS. The ends were cut back, 6 bases at V and 2 bases at J, with 17 bases in the middle. The CDR3 spans 17 residues. CDR3 nucleotide sequence: TGTGCCAGCAGAGAAAGAAGCAGGGGAACCTATAATTCACCCCTCCACTTT. This codes for CASRERSRGTYNSPLHF.

This chain joins TRBV7-2 and TRBJ1-5, with 8 bases matching TRBD1. The length of the CDR3 is 15 residues. V lost 1 base, J lost 5 bases, and 4 bases stayed unmatched. Germline lookup yields CDR1 SGHTA and CDR2 FQGNSA. CDR3 DNA: TGTGCCAGCAGCTTAGTTACAGGGGGTGATCAGCCCCAGCATTTT. Amino acid sequence: CASSLVTGGDQPQHF.

J is TRBJ1-5 and V is TRBV27, with no clear D. CDR1 is MNHEY, CDR2 SMNVEV, per germline (reference sequence). This CDR3 is built from 16 residues. Deletions cut 6 bases from V and 0 bases from J, with 15 bases between. The CDR3 sequence is CASSPVSGISNQPQHF. The CDR3 coding sequence is TGTGCCAGCAGCCCCGTTTCCGGGATTAGCAATCAGCCCCAGCATTTT.

The sample holds one count of this clone. CDR3 nucleotides: TGTGCCACCAGTTTTGACAGCTCTGGAAACACCATATATTTT. The encoded protein is CATSFDSSGNTIYF. The chain joins TRBV15 to TRBJ1-3; TRBD1 might be the D (5 bases). The germline CDR1 and CDR2 sequences are LNHNV and YYDKDF (reference sequence). The CDR3 runs to 14 residues. V lost 6 bases to trimming and J lost 0 bases, with 9 bases between them.

In this sample, this clone turned up once. The DNA is left out, because the CDR3 cannot be placed on it with certainty; the CDR3 is given as TCRdb lists it. This chain joins TRBV28 and TRBJ1-2; TRBD1 is the table's D call, not checked against the DNA. Germline V lookup: CDR1 MDHEN, CDR2 SYDVKM. Both ends counted, the CDR3 spans 14 residues. Here the CDR3 reads CASSLGVLVGTGNF.

V is TRBV15 and J is TRBJ1-2, with a possible D match to TRBD1 (5 bases). Germline V gene lookup returns CDR1 LNHNV and CDR2 YYDKDF (reference sequence). Trimming removed 0 bases at V and 8 bases at J, with 13 bases between. The CDR3 runs to 14 residues. Here the CDR3 reads CATSRDRTGNGYTF. The DNA of the CDR3 is TGTGCCACCAGCAGAGATCGAACAGGAAACGGCTACACCTTC.

The V call is TRBV25-1, the J call TRBJ2-2; tentatively, D is TRBD1 (7 bases). Trimming removed 3 bases at V and 6 bases at J, with 14 bases between. CDR3 size: 15 residues. Per the germline V gene, CDR1 is MGHDK and CDR2 is SYGVNS. The DNA of the CDR3 is TGTGCCAGCAGTGATCGGCTCAGGGGGGCCGGGGAGCTGTTTTTT. Amino acids: CASSDRLRGAGELFF.

In its sample, this clone was seen once. The rearrangement links TRBV5-6 to TRBJ2-5; D possibly corresponds to TRBD2 (6 bases). The CDR3 sequence is 15 residues long. Per the germline V gene, CDR1 is SGHDT and CDR2 is YYEEEE. Deletions cut 0 bases from V and 5 bases from J, with 14 bases between. The CDR3 DNA reads TGTGCCAGCAGCTTGGATCGGAGGGGAGAGGAGACCCAGTACTTC. Its translation is CASSLDRRGEETQYF.

This rearrangement joins TRBV6-5 to TRBJ1-1; TRBD1 might be the D (5 bases). CDR1 MNHEY and CDR2 SVGAGI come from the germline V gene. The germline V and J ends were trimmed by 6 bases and 1 base, with 9 bases remaining between them. The CDR3 has 13 residues. CDR3 DNA sequence: TGTGCCAGCAGCGCCAGGGAGAACACTGAAGCTTTCTTT. This sequence encodes CASSARENTEAFF.

The chain has TRBV2 and TRBJ2-3; 9 bases are a match to TRBD2. The CDR3 spans 14 residues. The germline V gene encodes CDR1 SNHLY and CDR2 FYNNEI. Unmatched junction bases numbered 11, after V lost 7 bases and J lost 9 bases. CDR3 in amino acids: CASIVSGGPKTQYF. The CDR3 region has the DNA TGTGCCAGCATAGTAAGCGGGGGGCCAAAGACGCAGTATTTT.

J is TRBJ1-1 and V is TRBV27; D unclear. The germline V gene encodes CDR1 MNHEY and CDR2 SMNVEV (reference sequence). This CDR3 spans 14 amino acids. V shed 3 bases and J shed 6 bases, with 14 bases lying between them. The CDR3 protein is CASSLWSGRPEAFF. DNA of the CDR3: TGTGCCAGCAGTTTGTGGTCGGGTAGACCTGAAGCTTTCTTT.